The clone carrying this TCR beta chain appeared a few times. This sample was taken from a study of human T cells and chemical hapten exposure. In the study overall: Doses of diphenylcyclopropenone went to the patients' scalps weekly throughout the roughly 24-week study. Alopecia areata, totalis and universalis patients, mostly female, were included.

Described time point: pre-sensitization, week 0. Treatment noted: therapeutic diphenylcyclopropenone sensitization with weekly scalp DPC. The donor pool consisted of alopecia patients aged 18 to 70 years, considered suitable for DPC. The library attached unique molecular identifiers to individual cDNA molecules. TCRdb processed the RACE reads anew with MiXCR; each CDR3 protein has one entry. The sample has more than 250,000 distinct CDR3 sequences, just under 8% seen once; the top ten hold about 1.1%. The CDR3 runs to 16 residues. Germline assignment: CDR1 MNHEY and CDR2 SVGAGI. The J segment lost 2 bases and the V segment lost 4 bases, leaving 7 bases of the junction unmatched.

This receptor was identified in a man between 18 and 35 years old with alopecia areata. Some clones in this sample may be carry-over from other donors' samples. The V and J genes are TRBV6-5 and TRBJ2-3; 9 nucleotides agree with TRBD2. The sample here was whole blood, taken in connection with sensitization to the hapten diphenylcyclopropenone (DPC). In DNA form, the CDR3 reads TGTGCCAGCAGTTCTCGAGCTAGCGGGATCACAGATACGCAGTATTTT. Translation gives CASSSRASGITDTQYF.